These 15 T cell receptor beta chains were sequenced from one sample in a study of type 1 and type 2 diabetes patients. Genomic DNA was the PCR template. Multiplex PCR with 30 forward and 13 reverse primers amplified the TCR beta CDR3. MiXCR was run by TCRdb on the multiplex PCR reads, yielding one entry per CDR3 protein. This sample has a few hundred thousand distinct CDR3 sequences, with around 50% found just once. The sequencing input was peripheral blood mononuclear cells (PBMCs). The receptors originated from a man aged 18 to 29 with type 2 diabetes.

This clonotype has a handful of counts. The chain couples TRBV19 to TRBJ1-5, with D tentatively TRBD1 (6 bases). The CDR3 has 15 residues. V lost 7 bases and J 6 bases, leaving 19 bases between the germline ends. CDR1 is LNHDA, CDR2 SQIVND, per germline (reference sequence). The CDR3 DNA follows: TGTGCCAGTACCCTGCTCCGGGACAACCGTCAGCCCCAGCATTTT. Translated: CASTLLRDNRQPQHF.

This clonotype was picked up a small number of times. The chain has TRBV19 and TRBJ1-4; D might be TRBD1 (6 bases). The V and J ends lost 5 bases and 4 bases respectively, with 14 bases between them. The CDR3 is 15 residues long. CDR1 and CDR2 (germline): LNHDA, SQIVND (reference sequence). This CDR3 is CASSSYREGNEKLFF. CDR3 DNA: TGTGCCAGTAGTTCATACAGGGAAGGTAATGAAAAACTGTTTTTT.

The genes are TRBV2 and TRBJ1-1, with unresolved D. The CDR3 extends over 14 amino acids. V gave up 5 bases and J gave up 0 bases, with 10 bases separating them. CDR1 and CDR2 (germline): SNHLY, FYNNEI. CDR3 sequence (DNA): TGTGCCAGCAGTATGGGCCTAGTGAACACTGAAGCTTTCTTT. Its protein product is CASSMGLVNTEAFF.

The rearrangement links TRBV28 to TRBJ1-5; no reliable D call. V lost 8 bases to trimming and J lost 5 bases, with 4 bases between them. Per the germline V gene, CDR1 is MDHEN and CDR2 is SYDVKM. The CDR3 is made up of 10 amino acids. As DNA, the CDR3 is TGTGCCAGCGGGCATCAGCCCCAGCATTTT. Its protein product is CASGHQPQHF.

This clonotype has more than one count but fewer than ten. V gene TRBV15 combines with J gene TRBJ2-1; possibly TRBD2 for D (5 bases). This CDR3 spans 12 amino acids. Germline CDR1 LNHNV, CDR2 YYDKDF (reference sequence). V lost 6 bases to trimming and J lost 4 bases, with 7 bases between them. The CDR3 loop is CATREGYNEQFF. In DNA, the CDR3 is TGTGCCACCAGAGAGGGATACAATGAGCAGTTCTTC. Variable domain in full (rest from reference TRBV15 and TRBJ2-1): DAMVIQNPRYQVTQFGKPVTLSCSQTLNHNVMYWYQQKSSQAPKLLFHYYDKDFNNEADTPDNFQSRRPNTSFCFLDIRSPGLGDTAMYLCATREGYNEQFFGPGTRLTVL.

This clonotype was seen repeatedly, ten times or more. V gene TRBV2 combines with J gene TRBJ2-5; D is unclear. Per germline, CDR1 SNHLY and CDR2 FYNNEI. The ends were cut back, 0 bases at V and 3 bases at J, with 8 bases in the middle. The CDR3 totals 14 residues. The CDR3 spells CASSEARLKETQYF. CDR3 coding DNA: TGTGCCAGCAGTGAAGCGCGGCTAAAAGAGACCCAGTACTTC.

The chain is built from TRBV15 and TRBJ1-6; D is uncertain. The V end was cut by 0 bases, the J end by 13 bases, with 16 bases between. CDR3 length: 15 residues. The germline V gene encodes CDR1 LNHNV and CDR2 YYDKDF (reference sequence). The CDR3 nucleotides read TGTGCCACCAGCAGAGATTTTTCGGGAAATCGGCCCCTCCACTTT. It yields the protein CATSRDFSGNRPLHF.

This sequence joins TRBV19 and TRBJ1-5, with TRBD1 as a possible D gene (5 bases). V gave up 5 bases and J gave up 5 bases, with 16 bases separating them. Germline V gives CDR1 LNHDA, CDR2 SQIVND (reference sequence). CDR3 length equals 15 residues. The CDR3 here is CASSLTLGRYQPQHF. CDR3 nucleotide sequence: TGTGCCAGTAGTCTCACGTTGGGACGATATCAGCCCCAGCATTTT.

The J gene is TRBJ2-5, the V gene TRBV4-1; 7 bases fit TRBD1. The length of the CDR3 is 14 residues. V dropped 3 bases and J dropped 4; count of bases not matched to a gene: 5. Germline CDR1 is MGHRA and CDR2 is YSYEKL. The CDR3 protein is CASSQTGLGETQYF. CDR3 nucleotide sequence: TGCGCCAGCAGCCAGACAGGGCTCGGAGAGACCCAGTACTTC.

This clonotype has more than one count but fewer than ten. The chain recombines TRBV19 with TRBJ2-1, with D possibly TRBD1 on 6 matching bases. The CDR3 is 17 residues long. Trimming stripped 3 bases from V and 0 bases from J, with 15 bases between. Germline loops: CDR1 LNHDA, CDR2 SQIVND (reference sequence). The CDR3 spells CASSIFSGGHSYNEQFF. The CDR3 DNA reads as TGTGCCAGTAGTATCTTTAGTGGGGGACACTCCTACAATGAGCAGTTCTTC.

The chain couples TRBV30 to TRBJ1-2; maybe TRBD1 (5 bases). The CDR3 length is 16 residues. Germline lookup yields CDR1 GTSNPN and CDR2 SVGIG (reference sequence). V was shortened by 3 bases and J by 2 bases, with 19 bases between the two germline ends. This CDR3 reads CAWRIGTAFGNYGYTF. The CDR3 DNA sequence: TGTGCCTGGAGGATCGGGACGGCGTTCGGGAACTATGGCTACACCTTC.

This clonotype has only one observation. The CDR3 carries no conserved terminal phenylalanine or tryptophan, so it likely arises from a read error. The chain combines TRBV27 with TRBJ1-6, with D maybe TRBD1 (5 bases). Germline CDR1 is MNHEY and CDR2 is SMNVEV (reference sequence). Trimming cost V 4 bases and J 7 bases, with 8 bases left between them. CDR3 length equals 13 residues. The CDR3 coding sequence is TGTGCCAGCAGTTGGGACGGAAATTCACCCCTCCACTTG. Translating it yields CASSWDGNSPLHL.

This chain joins TRBV7-2 and TRBJ2-7, with a tentative D call TRBD2 (5 bases). The CDR3 is made up of 14 amino acids. V lost 5 bases to trimming and J lost 5 bases, with 16 bases between them. From germline, CDR1 is SGHTA and CDR2 FQGNSA. The CDR3 sequence: CASSAKEGSHEQYF. The CDR3 coding sequence is TGTGCCAGCAGCGCAAAAGAGGGATCCCACGAGCAGTACTTC.

In this sample, this clonotype turned up many times. The chain carries TRBV7-8 and TRBJ1-1, with D hard to call. CDR3 length: 15 amino acids. In germline, CDR1 is SGHVS, CDR2 FQNEAQ. V gave up 1 base and J gave up 9 bases, with 18 bases separating them. The CDR3 DNA follows: TGTGCCAGCAGCTTAGGCCCCATGCTAGGAGGGAAAGCTTTCTTT. This translates into CASSLGPMLGGKAFF.

Remarks on this clonotype: One junction end disagrees with the germline gene, perhaps due to a read error. This chain connects TRBV19 to TRBJ1-4; weak D call: TRBD1 (5 bases). This CDR3 region has 13 residues. Germline-derived CDR1 and CDR2 are LNHDA and SQIVND (reference sequence). The CDR3, as DNA: TGTGCCAGCGGGGGGACGGCCCTTGAAGAACTGTTTTTT. It specifies CASGGTALEELFF.